The 9 T cell receptor beta chains given below trace back to one sample, sequenced in a study of CD8 T cells in ankylosing spondylitis. TCRdb itself ran the 5' RACE reads through MiXCR, one entry per CDR3 protein. The table has about 69,000 distinct CDR3 sequences, roughly 5.2% seen once. Sequences were obtained from blood, either unsorted or a sorted T cell fraction (not recorded which). The receptors derive from a male donor with ankylosing spondylitis or in good health (not recorded which).

The sample holds many counts of this clonotype. The CDR3 DNA sequence: TGTGCCAGCAGCTCGTGGACTAGCGGGCAAGAGACCCAGTACTTC. Translating gives CASSSWTSGQETQYF. The chain links TRBV11-1 to TRBJ2-5, with 11 bases matching TRBD2. The CDR3 runs 15 residues. V shed 4 bases, J shed 2 bases, and the junction held 3 bases outside the gene matches. CDR1 and CDR2 (germline): SGHAT, FQDESV (reference sequence).

This clonotype was observed at least ten times. CDR3 residues: CASSRGIYGTDTQYF. In DNA, the CDR3 is TGTGCCAGCAGCCGCGGAATTTACGGCACAGATACGCAGTATTTT. The chain links TRBV7-8 to TRBJ2-3; D unresolved. The germline V gene encodes CDR1 SGHVS and CDR2 FQNEAQ. There are 15 residues in the CDR3. V lost 5 bases, J lost 1 base, and 13 bases lay in between.

About this clonotype itself: Since a much larger clone is just one base distant, this may be a read error. The conserved final phenylalanine or tryptophan is absent from the CDR3, which likely points to a read error. This chain joins TRBV4-3 and TRBJ2-5, with D possibly TRBD2 on 6 matching bases. The CDR3 is made up of 16 amino acids. Germline lookup yields CDR1 LGHNA and CDR2 YSLEER. The ends were cut back, 0 bases at V and 1 base at J, with 12 bases in the middle. CDR3 DNA sequence: TGCGCCAGCAGCCAAGATATGCGGGGCAGCCAAGAGACCCAGTACCTC. It encodes CASSQDMRGSQETQYL.

This clonotype was detected ten times or more. The CDR3 spells CASSVDRGENSPLHF. As DNA, the CDR3 is TGTGCCAGCAGCGTAGACAGGGGCGAAAATTCACCCCTCCACTTT. The genes are TRBV9 and TRBJ1-6; 7 bases line up with TRBD1. This CDR3 spans 15 amino acids. In germline, CDR1 is SGDLS, CDR2 YYNGEE. V lost 0 bases, J lost 7 bases, and 4 bases stayed unmatched.

This chain uses TRBV11-2 with TRBJ1-1, with D perhaps matching TRBD1 (5 bases). The CDR3 extends over 13 amino acids. Germline V CDR1 and CDR2: SGHAT, FQNNGV. Between the trimmed V and J ends, which lost 3 bases and 5 bases, there was a span of 10 bases. The CDR3 sequence: CASSLSEGTEAFF. The CDR3 DNA sequence: TGTGCCAGCAGCTTGTCCGAGGGGACTGAAGCTTTCTTT.

The chain combines TRBV7-2 with TRBJ2-1; 12 bases fit TRBD2. CDR3 length equals 16 residues. J gave up 2 bases and V 5 bases, and 4 bases lay outside the gene matches. Germline CDR1 reads SGHTA; CDR2 reads FQGNSA. As DNA, the CDR3 is TGTGCCAGCAGCACAAGGACTAGCGGGGCCTACAATGAGCAGTTCTTC. It yields the protein CASSTRTSGAYNEQFF.

This clonotype was detected many times. The chain joins TRBV5-6 to TRBJ2-7; the match to TRBD1 covers 11 bases. The V and J ends lost 3 bases and 4 bases, in that order; junction bases with no gene match: 6. This CDR3 spans 15 amino acids. CDR1 is SGHDT, CDR2 YYEEEE, per germline. The CDR3 protein is CASSSAGQGAYEQYF. The CDR3, as DNA: TGTGCCAGCAGCTCAGCAGGACAGGGGGCTTACGAGCAGTACTTC.

This clonotype was detected many times. The chain couples TRBV6-5 to TRBJ2-7, with unresolved D. The CDR3 runs 11 residues. Germline V gives CDR1 MNHEY, CDR2 SVGAGI. With 7 bases removed from V and 5 bases from J, the gap between germline ends came to 9 bases. The CDR3 coding sequence is TGTGCCAGCAAACGCGGCCACGAGCAGTACTTC. Protein sequence: CASKRGHEQYF.

This clonotype was recorded many times. V usage is TRBV7-3 and J usage is TRBJ2-1; the match to TRBD2 covers 12 bases. The CDR3 length is 15 residues. Germline-derived CDR1 and CDR2 are SGHTA and FQGTGA. V dropped 6 bases and J dropped 9; count of bases not matched to a gene: 9. The CDR3 bases are TGTGCCAGCAGTCTTCTAGCGGGGGGGCCTCCTGAGCAGTTCTTC. Its translation is CASSLLAGGPPEQFF.